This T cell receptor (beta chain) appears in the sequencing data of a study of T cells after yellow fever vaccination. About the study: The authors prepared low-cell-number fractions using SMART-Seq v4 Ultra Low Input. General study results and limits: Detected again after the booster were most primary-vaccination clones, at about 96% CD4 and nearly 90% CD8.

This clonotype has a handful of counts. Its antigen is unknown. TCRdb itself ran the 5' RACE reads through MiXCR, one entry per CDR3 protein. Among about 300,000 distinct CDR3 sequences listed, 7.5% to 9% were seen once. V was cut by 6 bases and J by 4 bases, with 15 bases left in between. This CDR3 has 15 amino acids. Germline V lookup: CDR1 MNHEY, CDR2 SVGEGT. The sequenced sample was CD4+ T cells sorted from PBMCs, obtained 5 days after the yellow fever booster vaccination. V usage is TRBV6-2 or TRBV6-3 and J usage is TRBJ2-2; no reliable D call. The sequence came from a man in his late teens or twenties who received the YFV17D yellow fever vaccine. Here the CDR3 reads CASREIPVSTGELFF. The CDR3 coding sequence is TGTGCCAGCAGGGAGATACCGGTCAGCACCGGGGAGCTGTTTTTT.